Listed here are 18 T cell receptor beta chains from one sample, sequenced in a study of identical twins. MiXCR was run by TCRdb on the 5' RACE reads, yielding one entry per CDR3 protein. The sample has 200,000 to 250,000 distinct CDR3 sequences; over 9.5% are singletons. These data also formed part of another study, on yellow fever vaccine responses in identical twins.

The sequenced sample consisted of memory (CD45RO+) T cells sorted from blood. The source is a woman between 18 and 29 years old in good health.

This clonotype has just a few counts. The V gene is TRBV20-1, the J gene TRBJ2-7; TRBD1 might be the D (6 bases). This CDR3 has 15 amino acids. Germline V gene lookup returns CDR1 DFQATT and CDR2 SNEGSKA (reference sequence). The V end lost 0 bases, the J end lost 3 bases, and 15 bases lay between the germline ends. CDR3 residues: CSARDHQGINYEQYF. The CDR3 nucleotides read TGCAGTGCTAGAGATCATCAGGGGATAAACTACGAGCAGTACTTC.

This clonotype was seen at least ten times. The CDR3 spells CASSPGGSNNEQFF. CDR3 DNA: TGTGCCAGCAGTCCAGGCGGAAGTAACAATGAGCAGTTCTTC. The V call is TRBV12-3 or TRBV12-4, the J call TRBJ2-1; D uncertain. V dropped 5 bases and J dropped 5 bases, with 13 bases sitting between them. The CDR3 is 14 residues long.

The sample holds a few counts of this clonotype. This chain connects TRBV20-1 to TRBJ2-3, with 7 bases lining up with TRBD1. CDR3 length: 15 residues. Germline CDR1 and CDR2: DFQATT and SNEGSKA (reference sequence). The V segment lost 6 bases and the J segment 0 bases; nucleotides outside the gene matches: 9. The CDR3 coding sequence is TGCAGTGCCACTACTGGGACAGCGAGCACAGATACGCAGTATTTT. Translating it yields CSATTGTASTDTQYF.

This clonotype was seen more than once but under ten times. CDR3 loop: CASSRDIGYGYTF. In DNA, the CDR3 is TGTGCCAGCAGCAGGGACATCGGCTATGGCTACACCTTC. V is TRBV9 and J is TRBJ1-2; TRBD1 is a possible D gene (6 bases). The germline gives CDR1 SGDLS, CDR2 YYNGEE. The length of the CDR3 is 13 residues. Trimming stripped 4 bases from V and 4 bases from J, with 11 bases between.

The J gene is TRBJ2-5, the V gene TRBV7-2; 8 nucleotides agree with TRBD2. Looked up from germline, CDR1 is SGHTA and CDR2 is FQGNSA. This CDR3 comprises 15 residues. The V segment lost 7 bases and the J segment 0 bases; nucleotides outside the gene matches: 7. The CDR3 reads CASTPMTSDQETQYF. DNA of the CDR3: TGTGCCAGCACCCCCATGACTAGCGACCAAGAGACCCAGTACTTC. Supplemented by reference TRBV7-2 and TRBJ2-5, the full variable domain reads GAGVSQSPSNKVTEKGKDVELRCDPISGHTALYWYRQSLGQGLEFLIYFQGNSAPDKSGLPSDRFSAERTGGSVSTLTIQRTQQEDSAVYLCASTPMTSDQETQYFGPGTRLLVL.

This clonotype occurred a few times. The chain uses TRBV10-3 and TRBJ2-2; TRBD1 matches 9 bases. The CDR3 is 15 amino acids. Germline-derived CDR1 and CDR2 are ENHRY and SYGVKD. The V and J ends lost 8 bases and 1 base, in that order; junction bases with no gene match: 5. The CDR3 DNA is TGTGCCATCGGGACAGGGATAGGGAACACCGGGGAGCTGTTTTTT. Translating gives CAIGTGIGNTGELFF.

The table lists this clonotype with a few counts. The chain combines TRBV9 with TRBJ2-5; D possibly uses TRBD1 or TRBD2 (6 bases each). CDR3 length: 15 residues. Per the germline V gene, CDR1 is SGDLS and CDR2 is YYNGEE. V gave up 0 bases and J gave up 4 bases, with 13 bases separating them. CDR3 bases: TGTGCCAGCAGCGTAGACGGGGGCCGGGGAGAGACCCAGTACTTC. Protein: CASSVDGGRGETQYF.

The chain links TRBV18 to TRBJ1-1; D gene uncertain. CDR3 length equals 14 residues. V shed 1 base and J shed 3 bases, with 9 bases lying between them. Germline V CDR1 and CDR2: KGHSH, LQKENI. In DNA, the CDR3 is TGTGCCAGCTCACCACAGGGCGCGGACACTGAAGCTTTCTTT. Translating it yields CASSPQGADTEAFF.

In its sample, this clonotype was seen many times. The chain couples TRBV9 to TRBJ1-1; weak D call: TRBD1 (5 bases). The CDR3 is 13 residues long. Trimming removed 2 bases from V and 1 base from J, with 6 bases in between. CDR1 is SGDLS, CDR2 YYNGEE, per germline. The CDR3 loop reads CASSVTGNTEAFF. The DNA of the CDR3 is TGTGCCAGCAGCGTCACAGGGAACACTGAAGCTTTCTTT.

J is TRBJ2-2 and V is TRBV20-1; 11 nucleotides line up with TRBD1. The CDR3 runs to 16 residues. Trimming removed 2 bases from V and 5 bases from J; junction bases left unmatched: 7. CDR1 is DFQATT and CDR2 is SNEGSKA in the germline V gene (reference sequence). CDR3 sequence: CSARLDRGRGTGELFF. The CDR3 DNA reads as TGCAGTGCTAGATTGGACAGGGGGCGGGGAACCGGGGAGCTGTTTTTT.

This sequence joins TRBV6-2 or TRBV6-3 and TRBJ2-7, with D possibly being TRBD1 (6 bases). This CDR3 spans 14 amino acids. Per the germline V gene, CDR1 is MNHEY and CDR2 is SVGEGT. Trimming took 2 bases from V and 3 from J, leaving 11 bases between them. CDR3 sequence (DNA): TGTGCCAGCAGTTACGGCAGGGGAGACTACGAGCAGTACTTC. This encodes CASSYGRGDYEQYF.

This clonotype was counted ten times or more. The rearrangement joins TRBV12-3 or TRBV12-4 to TRBJ2-7; TRBD1 matches at 9 bases. Trimming took 6 bases from V and 12 from J; bases not matched to a gene: 12. This CDR3 has 13 amino acids. In DNA, the CDR3 is TGTGCCAGCAGAAGCTACAGGGGGCGCGCCCTGTACTTC. Encoded protein: CASRSYRGRALYF.

Points on this clonotype: One end of the junction varies from germline; a read error may be responsible. The V gene is TRBV3-1, the J gene TRBJ2-3; 8 nucleotides match TRBD1. This CDR3 is built from 15 residues. Germline values: CDR1 LGHDT, CDR2 YNNKEL (reference sequence). CDR3: CASCQQGAGTDTQYF. CDR3 coding DNA: TGTGCCAGCTGCCAGCAGGGGGCTGGCACAGATACGCAGTATTTT.

The chain has TRBV28 and TRBJ2-7, with a possible D match to TRBD2 (6 bases). CDR1 is MDHEN, CDR2 SYDVKM, per germline. V dropped 5 bases and J dropped 0 bases, with 17 bases sitting between them. The length of the CDR3 is 16 residues. CDR3 nucleotide sequence: TGTGCCAGCAGTGCCCCGGGAGAAAAGGCCTCCTACGAGCAGTACTTC. The encoded protein is CASSAPGEKASYEQYF.

There are a few counts of this clonotype. The chain carries TRBV6-5 and TRBJ2-3; the D is unclear. The V gene's germline CDR1 is MNHEY and CDR2 SVGAGI. The CDR3 has 13 amino acids. V lost 3 bases to trimming and J lost 2 bases, with 6 bases between them. The CDR3 bases are TGTGCCAGCAGTTATCACCCCACAGATACGCAGTATTTT. Translated, it gives CASSYHPTDTQYF.

This chain uses TRBV20-1 with TRBJ2-6, with 9 bases that match TRBD2. CDR3 length: 16 amino acids. In germline, CDR1 is DFQATT, CDR2 SNEGSKA (reference sequence). Germline trimming cut 6 bases from V and 11 bases from J; bases unmatched to any gene: 17. The CDR3 region is CSAEGAGGVQTDVLTF. The CDR3 nucleotides are TGCAGTGCCGAGGGAGCGGGAGGTGTCCAGACGGACGTCCTGACTTTC.

The J gene is TRBJ2-1, the V gene TRBV12-3 or TRBV12-4; possibly TRBD2 for D (6 bases). Deletions cut 2 bases from V and 4 bases from J, with 12 bases between. CDR3 size: 15 residues. Here the CDR3 reads CASSLLYGGYNEQFF. In nucleotides, the CDR3 is TGTGCCAGCAGTTTATTGTACGGGGGTTACAATGAGCAGTTCTTC.

This clonotype came up a few times. The chain uses TRBV24-1 and TRBJ2-3; possible D gene TRBD1, 7 bases. V lost 6 bases, J lost 5 bases, and 20 bases lay in between. Germline values: CDR1 KGHDR, CDR2 SFDVKD. The CDR3 runs 16 residues. Here the CDR3 reads CATSHSSGGLGDTQYF. The CDR3 region has the DNA TGTGCCACCAGTCATTCGTCAGGGGGGTTGGGAGATACGCAGTATTTT.